Listed below are T cell receptor beta chains from one sample, sequenced in a study of blood T cell repertoires in COVID-19. Measured with immunoSEQ multiplex PCR; TCRdb has only the in-frame clones, and not every one. The repertoire has more than 45,000 clones, 90% of them found once; the top ten carry around 3.1%. Specimen: peripheral blood. These receptors were obtained from a human donor in a cohort sampled during active COVID-19. Both conserved end residues are part of each CDR3. The D gene is left open where the match is weak. Size is omitted from some rows. Given values are once, few, many or a class for expanded clones.

D: NA
size: NA
V: TRBV30
J: TRBJ2-6
DNA: TGTGCCTGGAGTACAGGGCCCGGGGCCAACGTCCTGACTTTC
CDR3: CAWSTGPGANVLTF

D: TRBD1
size: NA
V: TRBV5-1
J: TRBJ1-6
DNA: TGCGCCAGCCAACTCGACAGGGCCCATTCACCCCTCCACTTT
CDR3: CASQLDRAHSPLHF

D: TRBD1
size: NA
V: TRBV28
J: TRBJ2-3
DNA: TGTGCCAGCAGTCGGACAGGGGTGTGGGATACGCAGTATTTT
CDR3: CASSRTGVWDTQYF

D: TRBD2
size: NA
V: TRBV10-3
J: TRBJ2-3
DNA: TGTGCCATCAGTGAGTCGAGTCCCAGACTAGCGGGAGGGGTAGATACGCAGTATTTT
CDR3: CAISESSPRLAGGVDTQYF

D: TRBD1
size: NA
V: TRBV7-7
J: TRBJ1-1
DNA: TGTGCCAGCAGCTTAACGGGACAGGGGGTATGTAGCACTGAAGCTTTCTTT
CDR3: CASSLTGQGVCSTEAFF

D: NA
size: NA
V: TRBV5-4
J: TRBJ2-5
DNA: TGTGCCAGCAGCTTGGACGGCAGGGAAGGATCAGAGACCCAGTACTTC
CDR3: CASSLDGREGSETQYF

D: TRBD2
size: NA
V: TRBV5-1
J: TRBJ2-3
DNA: TGCGCCAGCAGCTCTAGCCTAGCGGGAGGGCTTTTAGATACGCAGTATTTT
CDR3: CASSSSLAGGLLDTQYF

D: TRBD1
size: NA
V: TRBV29-1
J: TRBJ2-7
DNA: TGCAGCGTTAATGGACAGGGAGAGCAGTACTTC
CDR3: CSVNGQGEQYF

D: TRBD1
size: NA
V: TRBV27
J: TRBJ1-2
DNA: TGTGCCAGCAGTCCTCCGACAGGGACCTATGGCTACACCTTC
CDR3: CASSPPTGTYGYTF

D: NA
size: NA
V: TRBV18
J: TRBJ2-5
DNA: TGTGCCAGCTCCCGCGGGACCCTGGGCCTAGGAGAGACCCAGTACTTC
CDR3: CASSRGTLGLGETQYF

D: TRBD2
size: NA
V: TRBV15
J: TRBJ2-1
DNA: TGTGCCACCAGCAGAGACGGGGGGAACAATGAGCAGTTCTTC
CDR3: CATSRDGGNNEQFF

D: TRBD1
size: NA
V: TRBV29-1
J: TRBJ1-2
DNA: TGCAGCGTTGCCACCCGACAGGGTAGAGGGGGCTACACCTTC
CDR3: CSVATRQGRGGYTF

D: TRBD1
size: NA
V: TRBV10-3
J: TRBJ2-1
DNA: TGTGCCATCAGGAGAGACAGGGATCGGGAGCAGTTCTTC
CDR3: CAIRRDRDREQFF

D: NA
size: once
V: TRBV12-3/TRBV12-4
J: TRBJ2-7
DNA: TGTGCCAGCAGCCTAGACCATTACGAGCAGTACTTC
CDR3: CASSLDHYEQYF

D: TRBD2
size: NA
V: TRBV3-1/TRBV3-2
J: TRBJ2-5
DNA: TGTGCCAGCAGCCGGACTAGCGGGAGGGCCGGGGGGACCCAGTACTTC
CDR3: CASSRTSGRAGGTQYF

D: TRBD2
size: NA
V: TRBV28
J: TRBJ2-3
DNA: TGTGCCAGCACATATCCTAGCGGGAGGTTGAATACGCAGTATTTT
CDR3: CASTYPSGRLNTQYF

D: TRBD1
size: NA
V: TRBV30
J: TRBJ1-1
DNA: TGTGCCTGGAGCGAGACAGGGCGTACCACTGAAGCTTTCTTT
CDR3: CAWSETGRTTEAFF

D: TRBD2
size: once
V: TRBV7-6
J: TRBJ2-3
DNA: TGTGCCAGCAGCTTAGCAGGCGGGAGGGCCGGGACAGATACGCAGTATTTT
CDR3: CASSLAGGRAGTDTQYF

D: NA
size: NA
V: TRBV11-2
J: TRBJ1-2
DNA: TGTGCCAGCAGGGTAAACTACCGACGGCTTAACTATGGCTACACCTTC
CDR3: CASRVNYRRLNYGYTF

D: TRBD1
size: NA
V: TRBV5-5
J: TRBJ2-7
DNA: TGTGCCAGCAGCTTATTGACAGGGGTTCAATACGAGCAGTACTTC
CDR3: CASSLLTGVQYEQYF

D: TRBD2
size: once
V: TRBV25-1
J: TRBJ2-7
DNA: TGTGCCAGTACCACCGAGCGGGAGCTAGAATACGAGCAGTACTTC
CDR3: CASTTERELEYEQYF

D: TRBD1
size: NA
V: TRBV15
J: TRBJ1-1
DNA: TGTGCCACCAGTCCGGGACAGGGGTCTGAAGCTTTCTTT
CDR3: CATSPGQGSEAFF

D: NA
size: NA
V: TRBV10-3
J: TRBJ1-3
DNA: TGTGCCATCGGCCCCGGGGTGAGCTCTGGAAACACCATATATTTT
CDR3: CAIGPGVSSGNTIYF

D: TRBD1
size: NA
V: TRBV18
J: TRBJ2-7
DNA: TGTGCCAGCTCACCGCGCAGGGGGTCCTCCTACGAGCAGTACTTC
CDR3: CASSPRRGSSYEQYF

D: TRBD1
size: once
V: TRBV18
J: TRBJ1-5
DNA: TGTGCCAGCTCCCAGACAGGGGTTGAAGGGCAGCCCCAGCATTTT
CDR3: CASSQTGVEGQPQHF

D: NA
size: NA
V: TRBV11-3
J: TRBJ1-1
DNA: TGTGCCAGCAGCTGGGGGCGGAAGAACACTGAAGCTTTCTTT
CDR3: CASSWGRKNTEAFF

D: TRBD1
size: NA
V: TRBV9
J: TRBJ1-1
DNA: TGTGCCAGCAGCGGGGAGACAGGGTTAGGAAGAGCTGAAGCTTTCTTT
CDR3: CASSGETGLGRAEAFF

D: NA
size: NA
V: TRBV28
J: TRBJ2-3
DNA: TGTGCCAGCAGTGGGGGACTTCTATTCACAGATACGCAGTATTTT
CDR3: CASSGGLLFTDTQYF

D: NA
size: NA
V: TRBV15
J: TRBJ1-6
DNA: TGTGCCACCAGCAGAGATGCACAGAATAATTCACCCCTCCACTTT
CDR3: CATSRDAQNNSPLHF

D: TRBD2
size: once
V: TRBV18
J: TRBJ2-2
DNA: TGTGCCAGCTCACCAAGGACTAGCGGGAGTGGTAGTGCCGGGGAGCTGTTTTTT
CDR3: CASSPRTSGSGSAGELFF

D: TRBD1
size: NA
V: TRBV3-1/TRBV3-2
J: TRBJ2-1
DNA: TGTGCCAGCAGCTCGAGACAGGGGATAAACAATGAGCAGTTCTTC
CDR3: CASSSRQGINNEQFF

D: NA
size: NA
V: TRBV28
J: TRBJ2-1
DNA: TGTGCCAGCACTTTGGGGGGATACAATGAGCAGTTCTTC
CDR3: CASTLGGYNEQFF

D: TRBD1
size: NA
V: TRBV9
J: TRBJ1-4
DNA: TGTGCCAGCAGCGAAAGTTCTCCGGGACAGGGGGCTTTCGGTGAAAAACTGTTTTTT
CDR3: CASSESSPGQGAFGEKLFF

D: NA
size: NA
V: TRBV29-1
J: TRBJ1-3
DNA: TGCAGCGCCCGGGACTTAAGCTCTGGAAACACCATATATTTT
CDR3: CSARDLSSGNTIYF

D: TRBD1
size: NA
V: TRBV2
J: TRBJ1-1
DNA: TGTGCCAGCAGTCTGACAGGGGTCTCGGTGAACACTGAAGCTTTCTTT
CDR3: CASSLTGVSVNTEAFF

D: TRBD1
size: NA
V: TRBV7-9
J: TRBJ2-7
DNA: TGTGCCAGCAGCTTAAGGACAGGGCCTCCCTACGAGCAGTACTTC
CDR3: CASSLRTGPPYEQYF

D: NA
size: NA
V: TRBV7-6
J: TRBJ2-2
DNA: TGTGCCAGCAGCTTAGTGGAGCAGGGGGAGCTGTTTTTT
CDR3: CASSLVEQGELFF